This TCR beta chain is drawn from a study of OX40 agonist ivuxolimab in advanced cancers. Across the study: Subjects had a mean age of about 60 years, with a range of about 23 to 85; more than 70% were male. Findings and limits, study-wide: Expanded clones belonging to CD8+ T cells outnumbered, on average, those of CD4+.

The V and J ends lost 2 bases and 6 bases, in that order; junction bases with no gene match: 19. The germline V gene encodes CDR1 MNHEY and CDR2 SMNVEV (reference sequence). The CDR3 totals 19 residues. Libraries were prepared by immunoSEQ multiplex PCR; TCRdb keeps only in-frame clonotypes and omits some of them. Of approximately 12,000 clones listed, 80% to 95% were seen once; the top ten hold roughly 68%. Points on this clone: Its antigen is as yet unknown.

The receptor was derived from an adult with an advanced solid tumor such as melanoma, head and neck, liver or kidney cancer. J is TRBJ1-5 and V is TRBV27; 7 nucleotides match TRBD1. Sample: CD4+ or CD8+ T cells sorted from blood, taken in a trial of the OX40 agonist ivuxolimab. The CDR3 sequence is CASSLLYPRGRGRVQPQHF. Written as DNA, the CDR3 is TGTGCCAGCAGTTTACTGTATCCCAGGGGGAGAGGGAGGGTTCAGCCCCAGCATTTT.